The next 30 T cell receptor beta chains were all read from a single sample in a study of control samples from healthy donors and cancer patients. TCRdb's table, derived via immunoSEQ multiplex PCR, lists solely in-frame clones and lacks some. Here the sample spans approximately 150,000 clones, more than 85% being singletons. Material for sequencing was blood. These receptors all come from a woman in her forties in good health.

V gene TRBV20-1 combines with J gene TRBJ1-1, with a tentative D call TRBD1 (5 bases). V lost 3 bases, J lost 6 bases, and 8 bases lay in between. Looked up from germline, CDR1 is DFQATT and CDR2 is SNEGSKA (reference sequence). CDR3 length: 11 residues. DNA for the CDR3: TGCAGTGCTAGGTGGGACGCTGAAGCTTTCTTT. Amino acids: CSARWDAEAFF.

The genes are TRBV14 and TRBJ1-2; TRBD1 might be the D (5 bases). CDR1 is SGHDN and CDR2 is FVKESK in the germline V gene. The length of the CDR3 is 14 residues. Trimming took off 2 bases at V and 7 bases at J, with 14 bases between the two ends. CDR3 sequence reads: CASSQQPGQIGYTF. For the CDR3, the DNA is TGTGCCAGCAGCCAACAACCTGGACAAATTGGCTACACCTTC.

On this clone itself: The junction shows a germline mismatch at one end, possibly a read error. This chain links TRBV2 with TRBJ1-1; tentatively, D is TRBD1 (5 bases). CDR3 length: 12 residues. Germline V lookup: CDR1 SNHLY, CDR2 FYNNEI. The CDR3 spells CDALGGNTEAFF. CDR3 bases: TGCGACGCCCTCGGGGGGAACACTGAAGCTTTCTTT.

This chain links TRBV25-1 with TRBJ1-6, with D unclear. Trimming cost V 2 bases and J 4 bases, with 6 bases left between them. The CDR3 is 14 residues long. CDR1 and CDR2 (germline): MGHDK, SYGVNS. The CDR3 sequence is CASSETGYNSPLHF. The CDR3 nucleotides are TGTGCCAGCAGTGAAACGGGTTATAATTCACCCCTCCACTTT.

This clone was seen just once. In nucleotides, the CDR3 is TGTGCCAGCAGTATCGGGGACGGCCGAATCTACGAGCAGTACTTC. This translates into CASSIGDGRIYEQYF. This chain joins TRBV2 and TRBJ2-7; the D call may be TRBD1 or TRBD2 (5 bases each). Deletions cut 5 bases from V and 3 bases from J, with 17 bases between. The germline gives CDR1 SNHLY, CDR2 FYNNEI. There are 15 residues in the CDR3. The full variable domain, with the rest looked up from reference TRBV2 and TRBJ2-7, is EPEVTQTPSHQVTQMGQEVILRCVPISNHLYFYWYRQILGQKVEFLVSFYNNEISEKSEIFDDQFSVERPDGSNFTLKIRSTKLEDSAMYFCASSIGDGRIYEQYFGPGTRLTVT.

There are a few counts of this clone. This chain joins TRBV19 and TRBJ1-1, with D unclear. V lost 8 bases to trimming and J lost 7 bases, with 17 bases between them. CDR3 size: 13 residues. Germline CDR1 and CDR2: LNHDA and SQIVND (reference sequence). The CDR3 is CASHEAAWGEAFF. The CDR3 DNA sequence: TGTGCCAGTCATGAGGCCGCCTGGGGTGAAGCTTTCTTT.

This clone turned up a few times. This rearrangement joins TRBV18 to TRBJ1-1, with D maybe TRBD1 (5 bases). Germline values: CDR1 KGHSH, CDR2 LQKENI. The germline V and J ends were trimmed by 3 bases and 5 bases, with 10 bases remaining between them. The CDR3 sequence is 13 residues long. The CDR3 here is CASSPAGLTEAFF. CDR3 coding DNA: TGTGCCAGCTCACCGGCAGGGTTGACTGAAGCTTTCTTT.

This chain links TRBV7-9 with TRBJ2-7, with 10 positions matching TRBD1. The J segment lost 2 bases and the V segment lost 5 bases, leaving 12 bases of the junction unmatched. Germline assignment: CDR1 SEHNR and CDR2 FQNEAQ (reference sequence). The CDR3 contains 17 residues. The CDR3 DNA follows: TGTGCCAGCAGCGAACCAACGGGACAGGGGAGTCCCTACGAGCAGTACTTC. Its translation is CASSEPTGQGSPYEQYF.

CDR3 amino acids: CASTRLSGTGGPTDTQYF. DNA of the CDR3: TGCGCCAGCACCCGACTATCCGGGACAGGGGGCCCCACAGATACGCAGTATTTT. The chain links TRBV4-1 to TRBJ2-3; 12 nucleotides align to TRBD1. Germline V gene sequence: CDR1 MGHRA, CDR2 YSYEKL. The CDR3 loop spans 18 amino acids. Trimming at V came to 7 bases and at J to 2 bases, leaving 13 bases not matched to a gene.

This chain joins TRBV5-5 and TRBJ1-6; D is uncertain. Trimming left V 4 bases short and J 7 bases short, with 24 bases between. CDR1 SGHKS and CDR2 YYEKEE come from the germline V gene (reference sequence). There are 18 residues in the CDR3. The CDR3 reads CASSRDPTLSTGNSPLHF. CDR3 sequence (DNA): TGTGCCAGCAGCCGCGACCCGACCCTCTCCACGGGGAATTCACCCCTCCACTTT.

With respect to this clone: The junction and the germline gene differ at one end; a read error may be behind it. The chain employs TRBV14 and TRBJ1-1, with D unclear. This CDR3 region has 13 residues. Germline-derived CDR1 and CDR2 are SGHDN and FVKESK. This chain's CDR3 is CASSPFWNTKAFF. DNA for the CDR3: TGTGCCAGCAGCCCGTTCTGGAACACTAAAGCTTTCTTT.

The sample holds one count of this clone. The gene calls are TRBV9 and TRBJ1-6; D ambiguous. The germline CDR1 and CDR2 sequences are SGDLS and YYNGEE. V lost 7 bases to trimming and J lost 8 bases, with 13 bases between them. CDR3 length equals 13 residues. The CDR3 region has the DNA TGTGCCAGCGCAGTCGAGAGGGATTCACCCCTCCACTTT. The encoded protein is CASAVERDSPLHF.

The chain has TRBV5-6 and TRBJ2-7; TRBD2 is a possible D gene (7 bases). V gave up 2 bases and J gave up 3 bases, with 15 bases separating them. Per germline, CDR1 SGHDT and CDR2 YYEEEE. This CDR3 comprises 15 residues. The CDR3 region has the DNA TGTGCCAGCAGCTTAAGGGGGGGCTGGGGCTACGAGCAGTACTTC. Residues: CASSLRGGWGYEQYF. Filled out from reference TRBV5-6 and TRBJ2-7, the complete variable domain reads DAGVTQSPTHLIKTRGQQVTLRCSPKSGHDTVSWYQQALGQGPQFIFQYYEEEERQRGNFPDRFSGHQFPNYSSELNVNALLLGDSALYLCASSLRGGWGYEQYFGPGTRLTVT.

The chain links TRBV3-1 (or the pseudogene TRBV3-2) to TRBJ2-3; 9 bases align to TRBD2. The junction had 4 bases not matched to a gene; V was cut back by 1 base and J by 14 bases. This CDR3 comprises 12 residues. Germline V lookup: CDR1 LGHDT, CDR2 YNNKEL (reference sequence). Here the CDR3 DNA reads TGTGCCAGCAGCCAAGGGCGGGGGGGACCGTATTTT. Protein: CASSQGRGGPYF.

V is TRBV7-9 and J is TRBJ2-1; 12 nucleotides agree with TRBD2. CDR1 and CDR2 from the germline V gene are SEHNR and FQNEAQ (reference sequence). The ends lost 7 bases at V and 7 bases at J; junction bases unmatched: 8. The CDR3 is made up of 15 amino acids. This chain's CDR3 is CASTRTSGEDNEQFF. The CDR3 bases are TGTGCCAGCACCAGGACTAGCGGGGAAGATAATGAGCAGTTCTTC.

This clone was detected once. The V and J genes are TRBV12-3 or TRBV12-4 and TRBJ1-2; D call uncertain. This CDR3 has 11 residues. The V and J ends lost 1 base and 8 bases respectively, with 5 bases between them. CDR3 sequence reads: CASSLDMGYTF. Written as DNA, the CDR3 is TGTGCCAGCAGTTTAGATATGGGCTACACCTTC.

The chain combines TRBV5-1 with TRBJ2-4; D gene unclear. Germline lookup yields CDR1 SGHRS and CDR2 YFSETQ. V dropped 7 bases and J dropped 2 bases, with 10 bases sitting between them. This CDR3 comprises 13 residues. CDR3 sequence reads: CASATVPKNIQYF. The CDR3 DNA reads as TGCGCCAGCGCAACAGTTCCCAAAAACATTCAGTACTTC.

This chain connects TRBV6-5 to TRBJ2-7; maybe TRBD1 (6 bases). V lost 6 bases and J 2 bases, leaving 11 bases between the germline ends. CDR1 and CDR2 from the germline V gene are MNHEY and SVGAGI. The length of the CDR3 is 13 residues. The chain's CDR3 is CASRRDNTYEQYF. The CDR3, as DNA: TGTGCCAGCAGGAGGGACAACACCTACGAGCAGTACTTC.

Here the CDR3 reads CASSPGWAEAFF. DNA for the CDR3: TGTGCCAGCAGTCCAGGGTGGGCTGAAGCTTTCTTT. The chain recombines TRBV28 with TRBJ1-1, with TRBD1 as a possible D gene (5 bases). CDR3 length equals 12 residues. CDR1 is MDHEN, CDR2 SYDVKM, per germline. Trimming stripped 5 bases from V and 6 bases from J, with 10 bases between. The entire variable domain, with the rest obtained from reference TRBV28 and TRBJ1-1, is as follows: DVKVTQSSRYLVKRTGEKVFLECVQDMDHENMFWYRQDPGLGLRLIYFSYDVKMKEKGDIPEGYSVSREKKERFSLILESASTNQTSMYLCASSPGWAEAFFGQGTRLTVV.

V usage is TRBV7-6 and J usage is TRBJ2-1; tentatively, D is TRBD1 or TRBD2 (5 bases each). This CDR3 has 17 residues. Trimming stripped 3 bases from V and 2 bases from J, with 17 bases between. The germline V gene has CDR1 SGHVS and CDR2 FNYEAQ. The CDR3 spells CASSLGPPRGAYNEQFF. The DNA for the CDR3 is TGTGCCAGCAGCTTGGGCCCTCCACGGGGCGCCTACAATGAGCAGTTCTTC.

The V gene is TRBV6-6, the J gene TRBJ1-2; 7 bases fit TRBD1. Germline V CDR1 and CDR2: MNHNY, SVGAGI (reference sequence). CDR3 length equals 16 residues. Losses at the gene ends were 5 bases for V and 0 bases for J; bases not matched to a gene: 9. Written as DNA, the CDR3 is TGTGCCAGCAGTCCCCCCTACAGGGGACCTAACTATGGCTACACCTTC. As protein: CASSPPYRGPNYGYTF.

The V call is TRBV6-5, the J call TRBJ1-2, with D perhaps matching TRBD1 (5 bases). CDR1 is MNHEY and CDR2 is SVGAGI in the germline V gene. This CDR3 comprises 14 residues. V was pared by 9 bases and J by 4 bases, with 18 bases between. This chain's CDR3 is CASFGTPGSYGYTF. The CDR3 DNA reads TGTGCCAGTTTTGGGACCCCCGGAAGCTATGGCTACACCTTC.

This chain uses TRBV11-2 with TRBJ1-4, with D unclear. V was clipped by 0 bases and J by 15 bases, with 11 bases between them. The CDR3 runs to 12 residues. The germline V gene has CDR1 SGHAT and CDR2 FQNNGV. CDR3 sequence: CASSLDRRMVFF. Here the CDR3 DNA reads TGTGCCAGCAGCTTAGATAGGAGAATGGTGTTTTTT. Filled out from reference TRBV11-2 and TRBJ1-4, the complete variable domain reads EAGVAQSPRYKIIEKRQSVAFWCNPISGHATLYWYQQILGQGPKLLIQFQNNGVVDDSQLPKDRFSAERLKGVDSTLKIQPAKLEDSAVYLCASSLDRRMVFFGSGTQLSVL.

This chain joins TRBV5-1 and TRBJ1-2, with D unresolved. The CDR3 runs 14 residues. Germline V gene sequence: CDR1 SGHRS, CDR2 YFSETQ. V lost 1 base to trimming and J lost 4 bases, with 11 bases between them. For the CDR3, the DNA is TGCGCCAGCAGCTTGCAGAGACTGAGCTATGGCTACACCTTC. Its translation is CASSLQRLSYGYTF.

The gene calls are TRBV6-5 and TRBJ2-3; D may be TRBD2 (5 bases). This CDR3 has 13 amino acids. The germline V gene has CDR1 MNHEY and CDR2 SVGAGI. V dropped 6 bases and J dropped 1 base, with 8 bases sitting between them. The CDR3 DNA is TGTGCCAGCAGCCGGACTCGCACAGATACGCAGTATTTT. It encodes CASSRTRTDTQYF.

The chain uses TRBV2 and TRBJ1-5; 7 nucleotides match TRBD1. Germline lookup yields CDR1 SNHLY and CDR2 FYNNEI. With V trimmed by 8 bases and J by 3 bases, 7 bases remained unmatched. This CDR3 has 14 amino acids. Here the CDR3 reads CASGLDRVNQPQHF. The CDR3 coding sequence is TGTGCCAGCGGCCTAGACAGGGTCAATCAGCCCCAGCATTTT. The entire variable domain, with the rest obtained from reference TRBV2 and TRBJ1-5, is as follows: EPEVTQTPSHQVTQMGQEVILRCVPISNHLYFYWYRQILGQKVEFLVSFYNNEISEKSEIFDDQFSVERPDGSNFTLKIRSTKLEDSAMYFCASGLDRVNQPQHFGDGTRLSIL.

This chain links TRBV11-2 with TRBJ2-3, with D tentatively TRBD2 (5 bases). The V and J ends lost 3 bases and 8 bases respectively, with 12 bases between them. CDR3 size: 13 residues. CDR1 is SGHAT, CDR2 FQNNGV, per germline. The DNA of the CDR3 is TGTGCCAGCAGCTTTGGGTCCAGCGGTACGCAGTATTTT. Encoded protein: CASSFGSSGTQYF.

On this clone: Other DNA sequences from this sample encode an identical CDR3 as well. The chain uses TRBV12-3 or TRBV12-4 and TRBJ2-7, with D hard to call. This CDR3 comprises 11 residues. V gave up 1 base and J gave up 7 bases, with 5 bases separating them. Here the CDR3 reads CASSLGVEQYF. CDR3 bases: TGTGCCAGCAGTTTAGGAGTTGAGCAGTACTTC.

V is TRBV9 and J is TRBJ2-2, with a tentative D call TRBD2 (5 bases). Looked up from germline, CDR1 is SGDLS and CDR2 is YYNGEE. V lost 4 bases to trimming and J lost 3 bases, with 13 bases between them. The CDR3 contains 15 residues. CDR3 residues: CASSTRSGYTGELFF. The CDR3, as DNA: TGTGCCAGCAGCACCCGGAGCGGATACACCGGGGAGCTGTTTTTT.

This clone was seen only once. The CDR3 DNA follows: TGTGCCAGTAGTATCGACAGGGATCGTCAGCCCCAGCATTTT. Its protein product is CASSIDRDRQPQHF. V usage is TRBV19 and J usage is TRBJ1-5, with 7 bases that match TRBD1. In germline, CDR1 is LNHDA, CDR2 SQIVND (reference sequence). The CDR3 runs to 14 residues. Trimming cost V 3 bases and J 6 bases; bases outside gene matches: 5.